This passage covers 18 T cell receptor beta chains from one sample sequenced in a study of blood T cell repertoires in COVID-19. Sequencing used immunoSEQ multiplex PCR; TCRdb keeps in-frame clones, though not all of them. The table has roughly 50,000 clones, roughly 88% seen once. The sequencing input was peripheral blood. These receptors were taken from a woman older than 75 with COVID-19, enrolled during active disease.

J is TRBJ1-2 and V is TRBV10-2; 9 positions agree with TRBD1. The CDR3 has 16 amino acids. Germline V CDR1 and CDR2: WSHSY, SAAADI. Trimming cost V 4 bases and J 3 bases; bases outside gene matches: 9. The CDR3 nucleotides read TGCGCCAGCAGTGGACAGGGGGTGATGGGACACTATGGCTACACCTTC. Protein sequence: CASSGQGVMGHYGYTF.

V usage is TRBV19 and J usage is TRBJ2-7; TRBD1 matches at 7 bases. The CDR3 totals 13 residues. Per germline, CDR1 LNHDA and CDR2 SQIVND (reference sequence). V was pared by 5 bases and J by 4 bases, with 5 bases of the junction left unmatched. As DNA, the CDR3 is TGTGCCAGTAGTCTCCTACAGGGGTACGAGCAGTACTTC. Amino acids: CASSLLQGYEQYF.

The V and J genes are TRBV14 and TRBJ1-6; D uncertain. Trimming removed 2 bases from V and 4 bases from J, with 15 bases in between. The CDR3 length is 17 residues. Germline V gene lookup returns CDR1 SGHDN and CDR2 FVKESK. The CDR3 nucleotides are TGTGCCAGCAGCCAAAATTCACGAAGAGGTTATAATTCACCCCTCCACTTT. It is translated as CASSQNSRRGYNSPLHF. Looking up the rest from reference TRBV14 and TRBJ1-6 gives the full variable domain: EAGVTQFPSHSVIEKGQTVTLRCDPISGHDNLYWYRRVMGKEIKFLLHFVKESKQDESGMPNNRFLAERTGGTYSTLKVQPAELEDSGVYFCASSQNSRRGYNSPLHFGNGTRLTVT.

This chain connects TRBV19 to TRBJ1-4, with 10 bases fitting TRBD1. After removal of 7 bases from V and 7 bases from J, the junction contained 9 bases not matched to a gene. This CDR3 comprises 15 residues. Germline V gives CDR1 LNHDA, CDR2 SQIVND (reference sequence). For the CDR3, the DNA is TGTGCCAGTAAAGGGTCGGGACAGGGGCTTGAAAAACTGTTTTTT. Encoded protein: CASKGSGQGLEKLFF.

This clone occurred a few times. The rearrangement uses TRBV7-9 and TRBJ2-3; perhaps TRBD2 as D (5 bases). Germline V gives CDR1 SEHNR, CDR2 FQNEAQ (reference sequence). Deletions cut 1 base from V and 3 bases from J, with 11 bases between. The CDR3 spans 15 residues. Here the CDR3 DNA reads TGTGCCAGCAGCTTAGACGGGAAAGGGACAGATACGCAGTATTTT. This codes for CASSLDGKGTDTQYF.

This chain joins TRBV18 and TRBJ2-7, with 9 positions matching TRBD2. Germline CDR1 is KGHSH and CDR2 is LQKENI. This CDR3 spans 15 amino acids. The V gene end was trimmed by 3 bases and the J gene end by 2 bases; junction bases not matched to a gene: 5. This chain's CDR3 is CASSPLAGETYEQYF. The CDR3 DNA reads as TGTGCCAGCTCACCTTTAGCGGGGGAGACCTACGAGCAGTACTTC.

The chain links TRBV4-3 to TRBJ1-4, with a tentative D call TRBD1 (6 bases). CDR1 and CDR2 from the germline V gene are LGHNA and YSLEER. This CDR3 contains 15 residues. Trimming cost V 0 bases and J 8 bases, with 13 bases left between them. The CDR3, as DNA: TGCGCCAGCAGCCAAGATCCAGGGGTCGGGGAAAAACTGTTTTTT. Translation gives CASSQDPGVGEKLFF.

V gene TRBV6-2 or TRBV6-3 combines with J gene TRBJ2-7, with 14 bases lining up with TRBD2. The CDR3 is 17 residues long. Germline CDR1 reads MNHEY; CDR2 reads SVGEGT. The V segment lost 5 bases and the J segment 6 bases; nucleotides outside the gene matches: 12. This chain's CDR3 is CASSTGLAGGPTLEQYF. CDR3 nucleotide sequence: TGTGCCAGCAGTACCGGACTAGCGGGAGGCCCTACCCTCGAGCAGTACTTC.

V gene TRBV28 combines with J gene TRBJ2-7, with TRBD2 identical over 10 bases. The CDR3 contains 14 residues. CDR1 and CDR2 from the germline V gene are MDHEN and SYDVKM. The trim removed 7 bases at V and 3 bases at J, leaving 6 bases unmatched. The CDR3 nucleotides are TGTGCCAGCACGACGCTAGCGGGAGTCTACGAGCAGTACTTC. Residues: CASTTLAGVYEQYF.

This clone has only a few counts. This sequence is one base from a far larger clone and is likely a read error. The rearrangement links TRBV2 to TRBJ2-5; TRBD2 matches at 9 bases. Germline loops: CDR1 SNHLY, CDR2 FYNNEI. CDR3 length equals 15 residues. V was pared by 11 bases and J by 4 bases, with 14 bases of the junction left unmatched. The CDR3 spells CACGGGATSSETQYF. The CDR3 DNA is TGTGCCTGCGGCGGGGGGGCCACTTCGTCAGAGACCCAGTACTTC.

The DNA for the CDR3 is TGCGCCAGCAGCCAAGACGAGAGGGGGATTAGCTCCTACAATGAGCAGTTCTTC. This codes for CASSQDERGISSYNEQFF. V is TRBV4-1 and J is TRBJ2-1, with D perhaps matching TRBD1 (6 bases). Between the trimmed V and J ends, which lost 0 bases and 0 bases, there was a span of 15 bases. The CDR3 covers 18 residues. Germline assignment: CDR1 MGHRA and CDR2 YSYEKL.

The chain combines TRBV28 with TRBJ1-5; weak D call: TRBD1 (6 bases). The CDR3 covers 14 residues. Germline CDR1 reads MDHEN; CDR2 reads SYDVKM. V gave up 4 bases and J gave up 2 bases, with 9 bases separating them. The CDR3 nucleotides read TGTGCCAGCAGTTCGGCAGGGGGCAATCAGCCCCAGCATTTT. It is translated as CASSSAGGNQPQHF.

The chain employs TRBV7-2 and TRBJ2-7; TRBD1 matches at 8 bases. V shed 7 bases and J 6 bases; nucleotides not matched to a gene: 11. CDR3 length: 14 residues. Germline V gene lookup returns CDR1 SGHTA and CDR2 FQGNSA. The CDR3 DNA reads as TGTGCCAGCACCCCGGACAGGGCCCGTACCGAGCAGTACTTC. This gives the protein CASTPDRARTEQYF.

The V gene is TRBV24-1, the J gene TRBJ2-1; TRBD1 agrees at 9 bases. This CDR3 comprises 16 residues. Germline CDR1 and CDR2: KGHDR and SFDVKD. The V and J ends lost 3 bases and 3 bases, in that order; junction bases with no gene match: 5. The CDR3 spells CATSDAGQGIYNEQFF. CDR3 DNA: TGTGCCACCAGTGATGCGGGACAGGGAATCTACAATGAGCAGTTCTTC.

The chain joins TRBV3-1 (or the pseudogene TRBV3-2) to TRBJ2-2, with 10 bases matching TRBD2. The CDR3 consists of 17 residues. V gave up 1 base and J gave up 6 bases; unmatched junction bases: 8. The germline V gene encodes CDR1 LGHDT and CDR2 YNNKEL (reference sequence). Written as DNA, the CDR3 is TGTGCCAGCAGCCAAGTCCTAGCGGGAGACCGGCCCGGGGAGCTGTTTTTT. Protein: CASSQVLAGDRPGELFF.

The chain combines TRBV18 with TRBJ2-7, with D perhaps matching TRBD1 (6 bases). Germline values: CDR1 KGHSH, CDR2 LQKENI. The CDR3 has 15 amino acids. With 6 bases removed from V and 1 base from J, the gap between germline ends came to 16 bases. The CDR3 reads CASSLGTIDSYEQYF. As DNA, the CDR3 is TGTGCCAGCTCCCTAGGGACAATCGATTCCTACGAGCAGTACTTC.

The chain joins TRBV18 to TRBJ1-3; D unresolved. Trimming took 0 bases from V and 2 from J, leaving 11 bases between them. Germline CDR1 and CDR2: KGHSH and LQKENI. CDR3 length equals 16 residues. CDR3 nucleotide sequence: TGTGCCAGCTCACCACCGCGGCTGGTGGCTGGAAACACCATATATTTT. Protein: CASSPPRLVAGNTIYF.

CDR3 region: CASSLVTDSTDTQYF. In DNA, the CDR3 is TGCGCCAGCAGCTTGGTTACAGATAGCACAGATACGCAGTATTTT. The chain has TRBV5-1 and TRBJ2-3; D remains unclear. Germline V CDR1 and CDR2: SGHRS, YFSETQ. CDR3 size: 15 residues. V was cut by 0 bases and J by 0 bases, with 8 bases left in between.